These 19 T cell receptor beta chains came from one sample sequenced in a study of T cell changes during pregnancy in multiple sclerosis (dated by TCRdb to between 2018 and 2020). To prepare the library, the immunoSEQ multiplex PCR assay was applied. TCRdb holds this immuneACCESS table with in-frame rearrangements only. Some clones are missing; in checked studies, unresolved V genes explain under half, and the rest has no known cause. This sample gives 40,000 to 50,000 clones in total; approximately 90% of them show up just once. The leading ten clones occupy 0.4% to 0.55% of the sample. This material consisted of CD4+ T cells from peripheral blood mononuclear cells, taken in the third trimester of pregnancy. The source is a female donor with multiple sclerosis, enrolled in a pregnancy study.

The genes are TRBV6-5 and TRBJ2-1; D not certain. This CDR3 region has 11 residues. Trimming left V 7 bases short and J 10 bases short, with 11 bases between. Per the germline V gene, CDR1 is MNHEY and CDR2 is SVGAGI. CDR3 nucleotide sequence: TGTGCCAGCACACATGTCAAGGAGCAGTTCTTC. Protein: CASTHVKEQFF.

This chain connects TRBV5-4 to TRBJ1-2, with a tentative D call TRBD1 (5 bases). CDR1 and CDR2 from the germline V gene are SGHNT and YYREEE (reference sequence). This CDR3 has 15 residues. The V end was cut by 4 bases, the J end by 4 bases, with 17 bases between. The CDR3 spells CASSPQGVRVYGYTF. The CDR3 coding sequence is TGTGCCAGCAGCCCTCAAGGGGTTCGGGTCTATGGCTACACCTTC.

The chain employs TRBV7-9 and TRBJ1-2; 7 nucleotides line up with TRBD1. Germline assignment: CDR1 SEHNR and CDR2 FQNEAQ (reference sequence). The CDR3 is 13 amino acids. The V segment lost 5 bases and the J segment 6 bases; nucleotides outside the gene matches: 6. DNA for the CDR3: TGTGCCAGCAGCCTGACAGGGATGGATGGCTACACCTTC. Translation: CASSLTGMDGYTF.

This chain uses TRBV21-1 with TRBJ2-5; the D segment call TRBD1 is taken from the table without a DNA check. TRBV21-1 is a pseudogene segment. The CDR3 has 17 amino acids. CDR3 bases: TGTGCCAGCAGCACTTTACCGGGACAGGGGACGGGAAAGACCCAGTACTTC. Encoded protein: CASSTLPGQGTGKTQYF.

The DNA for the CDR3 is TGTGCCAGCAGCTTGGCCGGTGGGAGTACGGCCTCCTACAATGAGCAGTTCTTC. This translates into CASSLAGGSTASYNEQFF. This chain joins TRBV5-4 and TRBJ2-1; the D gene is possibly TRBD2 (5 bases). This CDR3 is built from 18 residues. V was cut by 0 bases and J by 0 bases, with 16 bases left in between. Germline CDR1 is SGHNT and CDR2 is YYREEE (reference sequence).

Points on this clone: Other DNA sequences from this sample encode an identical CDR3 as well. The chain is built from TRBV30 and TRBJ2-7; TRBD1 is a possible D gene (5 bases). Trimming shortened V by 3 bases and J by 1 base, and 7 bases separated the two germline ends. There are 12 residues in the CDR3. The V gene's germline CDR1 is GTSNPN and CDR2 SVGIG (reference sequence). The CDR3 DNA is TGTGCCTGGAGCCAGGGATCCTACGAGCAGTACTTC. This codes for CAWSQGSYEQYF. The variable domain in full, completed from reference TRBV30 and TRBJ2-7, reads SQTIHQWPATLVQPVGSPLSLECTVEGTSNPNLYWYRQAAGRGLQLLFYSVGIGQISSEVPQNLSASRPQDRQFILSSKKLLLSDSGFYLCAWSQGSYEQYFGPGTRLTVT.

The V and J genes are TRBV9 and TRBJ2-1, with 10 bases identical to TRBD2. Losses at the gene ends were 4 bases for V and 8 bases for J; bases not matched to a gene: 18. CDR3 size: 18 residues. CDR1 SGDLS and CDR2 YYNGEE come from the germline V gene. The CDR3 protein is CASSQGRASGRFRDEQFF. The CDR3 region has the DNA TGTGCCAGCAGCCAGGGGAGGGCTAGCGGGAGATTCAGGGATGAGCAGTTCTTC.

The chain employs TRBV7-8 and TRBJ2-1; 12 bases match TRBD2. The CDR3 is 18 residues long. The trim removed 7 bases at V and 4 bases at J, leaving 14 bases unmatched. CDR1 is SGHVS and CDR2 is FQNEAQ in the germline V gene. The CDR3 DNA sequence: TGTGCCAGCATGCTCCCTCTACGACTAGCGGGAGCTTACAATGAGCAGTTCTTC. This translates into CASMLPLRLAGAYNEQFF.

The V gene is TRBV6-1, the J gene TRBJ1-5; 7 positions agree with TRBD1. Per germline, CDR1 MNHNS and CDR2 SASEGT. The CDR3 length is 13 residues. J gave up 6 bases and V 7 bases, and 6 bases lay outside the gene matches. CDR3 loop: CASTGQASQPQHF. For the CDR3, the DNA is TGTGCCAGCACCGGACAGGCGAGTCAGCCCCAGCATTTT.

The J gene is TRBJ2-3, the V gene TRBV4-1, with 7 bases matching TRBD2. The CDR3 runs to 16 residues. Trimming at V came to 3 bases and at J to 2 bases, leaving 8 bases not matched to a gene. The V gene's germline CDR1 is MGHRA and CDR2 YSYEKL. The CDR3 loop is CASSHELASITDTQYF. The CDR3 nucleotides are TGCGCCAGCAGCCACGAACTAGCGTCGATCACAGATACGCAGTATTTT.

Only a few counts were recorded for this clone. The chain couples TRBV6-5 to TRBJ1-2, with D possibly TRBD1 on 5 matching bases. V lost 0 bases, J lost 4 bases, and 9 bases lay in between. The germline CDR1 and CDR2 sequences are MNHEY and SVGAGI. This CDR3 is built from 14 residues. CDR3 sequence reads: CASSYSGRSYGYTF. The CDR3 DNA sequence: TGTGCCAGCAGTTACTCGGGGCGGAGCTATGGCTACACCTTC.

The J gene is TRBJ2-1, the V gene TRBV27; 8 bases map to TRBD2. This CDR3 has 17 residues. The junction had 20 bases not matched to a gene; V was cut back by 6 bases and J by 10 bases. The germline V gene has CDR1 MNHEY and CDR2 SMNVEV (reference sequence). This CDR3 reads CASRRPGREGPTAEQFF. In nucleotides, the CDR3 is TGTGCCAGCAGACGTCCGGGACGGGAGGGCCCTACAGCGGAGCAGTTCTTC.

The chain has TRBV6-5 and TRBJ2-3, with TRBD2 identical over 7 bases. V lost 5 bases to trimming and J lost 7 bases; unmatched junction nucleotides: 9. This CDR3 is 14 amino acids long. Germline V lookup: CDR1 MNHEY, CDR2 SVGAGI. This CDR3 is CASSRTSVSNTQYF. The CDR3 bases are TGTGCCAGCAGTAGAACTAGCGTGTCTAATACGCAGTATTTT.

The genes are TRBV27 and TRBJ2-5; 7 bases agree with TRBD1. Germline CDR1 and CDR2: MNHEY and SMNVEV (reference sequence). The CDR3 loop spans 17 amino acids. The V gene end was trimmed by 6 bases and the J gene end by 5 bases; junction bases not matched to a gene: 18. CDR3 DNA: TGTGCCAGCAGACTATCCTCCAGACAGGGCTTGGGGGAGACCCAGTACTTC. Translation gives CASRLSSRQGLGETQYF.

This clone was counted a single time. V gene TRBV29-1 combines with J gene TRBJ1-1, with 8 nucleotides matching TRBD1. Germline assignment: CDR1 SQVTM and CDR2 ANQGSEA. The CDR3 loop spans 13 amino acids. J gave up 1 base and V 8 bases, and 6 bases lay outside the gene matches. The CDR3, as DNA: TGCAGCTCTCGGACAGGGAGGAACACTGAAGCTTTCTTT. It is translated as CSSRTGRNTEAFF.

The chain carries TRBV12-2 and TRBJ2-5; the DNA was not compared with TRBD2, the D call given in the table. The J call may be mistaken, given a closer DNA end match to TRBJ2-7. TRBV12-2 represents a pseudogene. This CDR3 has 12 residues. CDR3 residues: CASRLVLSEQYF. The CDR3 DNA is TGTGCAAGTCGCTTAGTGCTATCCGAGCAGTACTTC.

A single count supports this clone. The chain links TRBV29-1 to TRBJ2-3; unclear D gene. Germline-derived CDR1 and CDR2 are SQVTM and ANQGSEA. Trimming removed 7 bases from V and 0 bases from J, with 14 bases in between. The CDR3 totals 14 residues. This CDR3 reads CSASLRESTDTQYF. CDR3 nucleotides: TGCAGCGCCTCACTACGCGAGAGCACAGATACGCAGTATTTT.

This rearrangement joins TRBV18 to TRBJ1-5; TRBD1 matches 11 bases. V dropped 6 bases and J dropped 5; count of bases not matched to a gene: 6. The V gene's germline CDR1 is KGHSH and CDR2 LQKENI. The CDR3 contains 15 residues. CDR3 residues: CASSLGQGAYQPQHF. DNA for the CDR3: TGTGCCAGCTCCCTCGGACAGGGGGCTTATCAGCCCCAGCATTTT. The variable domain in full, with the rest retrieved from reference TRBV18 and TRBJ1-5, is NAGVMQNPRHLVRRRGQEARLRCSPMKGHSHVYWYRQLPEEGLKFMVYLQKENIIDESGMPKERFSAEFPKEGPSILRIQQVVRGDSAAYFCASSLGQGAYQPQHFGDGTRLSIL.

The CDR3 region is CASTNRGATEAFF. The CDR3 DNA reads as TGTGCCAGCACCAATCGGGGGGCCACTGAAGCTTTCTTT. The V and J genes are TRBV7-9 and TRBJ1-1, with TRBD1 as a possible D gene (6 bases). The CDR3 consists of 13 residues. Germline CDR1 and CDR2: SEHNR and FQNEAQ (reference sequence). The V end lost 7 bases, the J end lost 4 bases, and 13 bases lay between the germline ends.